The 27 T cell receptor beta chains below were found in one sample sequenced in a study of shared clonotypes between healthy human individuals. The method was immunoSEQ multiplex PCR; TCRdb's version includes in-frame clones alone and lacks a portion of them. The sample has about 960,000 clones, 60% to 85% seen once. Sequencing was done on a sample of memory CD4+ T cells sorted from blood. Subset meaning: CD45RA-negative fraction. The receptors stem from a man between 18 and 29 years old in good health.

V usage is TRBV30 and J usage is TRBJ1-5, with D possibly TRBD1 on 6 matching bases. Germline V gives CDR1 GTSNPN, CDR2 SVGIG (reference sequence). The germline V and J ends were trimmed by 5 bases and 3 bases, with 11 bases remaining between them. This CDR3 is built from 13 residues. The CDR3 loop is CAWAQGYNQPQHF. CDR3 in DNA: TGTGCCTGGGCGCAGGGGTACAATCAGCCCCAGCATTTT. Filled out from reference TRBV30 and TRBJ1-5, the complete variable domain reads SQTIHQWPATLVQPVGSPLSLECTVEGTSNPNLYWYRQAAGRGLQLLFYSVGIGQISSEVPQNLSASRPQDRQFILSSKKLLLSDSGFYLCAWAQGYNQPQHFGDGTRLSIL.

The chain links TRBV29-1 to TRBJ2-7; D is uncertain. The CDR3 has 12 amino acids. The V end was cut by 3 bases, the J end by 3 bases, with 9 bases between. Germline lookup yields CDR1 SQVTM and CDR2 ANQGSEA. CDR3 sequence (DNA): TGCAGCGTTGAGGCAGTGGGCTACGAGCAGTACTTC. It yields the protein CSVEAVGYEQYF.

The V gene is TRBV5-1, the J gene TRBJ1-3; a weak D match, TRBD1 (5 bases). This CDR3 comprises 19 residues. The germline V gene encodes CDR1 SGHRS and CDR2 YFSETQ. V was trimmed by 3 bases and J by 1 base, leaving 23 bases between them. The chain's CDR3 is CASSSIPGGVRVSGNTIYF. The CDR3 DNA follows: TGCGCCAGCAGCTCAATACCTGGTGGGGTCAGGGTTTCTGGAAACACCATATATTTT. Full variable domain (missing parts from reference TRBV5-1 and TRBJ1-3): KAGVTQTPRYLIKTRGQQVTLSCSPISGHRSVSWYQQTPGQGLQFLFEYFSETQRNKGNFPGRFSGRQFSNSRSEMNVSTLELGDSALYLCASSSIPGGVRVSGNTIYFGEGSWLTVV.

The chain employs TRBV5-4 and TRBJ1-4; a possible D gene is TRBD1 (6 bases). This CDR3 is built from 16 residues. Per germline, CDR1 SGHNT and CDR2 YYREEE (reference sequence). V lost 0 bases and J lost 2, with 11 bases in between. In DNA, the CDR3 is TGTGCCAGCAGCTTGGGGGGGGCAAGGACTAATGAAAAACTGTTTTTT. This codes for CASSLGGARTNEKLFF.

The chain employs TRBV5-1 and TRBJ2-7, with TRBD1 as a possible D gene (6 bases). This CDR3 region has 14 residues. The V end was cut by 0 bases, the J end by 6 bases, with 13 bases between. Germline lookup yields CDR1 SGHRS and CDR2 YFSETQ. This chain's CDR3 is CASSLEQGRGEQYF. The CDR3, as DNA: TGCGCCAGCAGCTTGGAACAGGGACGGGGCGAGCAGTACTTC.

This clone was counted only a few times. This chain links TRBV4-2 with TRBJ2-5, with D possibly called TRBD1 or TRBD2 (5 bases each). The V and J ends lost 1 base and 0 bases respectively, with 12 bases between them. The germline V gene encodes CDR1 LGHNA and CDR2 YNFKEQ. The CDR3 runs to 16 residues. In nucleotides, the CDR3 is TGTGCCAGCAGCCAAGGCAAGGGGACCCACCAAGAGACCCAGTACTTC. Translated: CASSQGKGTHQETQYF.

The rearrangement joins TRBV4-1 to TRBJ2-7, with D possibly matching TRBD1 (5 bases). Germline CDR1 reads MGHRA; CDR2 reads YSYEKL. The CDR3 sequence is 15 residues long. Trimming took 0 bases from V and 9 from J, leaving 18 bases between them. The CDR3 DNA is TGCGCCAGCAGCCAAGAGACAGCAACCTACGAGCGGCAGTACTTC. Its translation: CASSQETATYERQYF.

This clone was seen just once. The CDR3 loop is CASSNSKETQYF. CDR3 bases: TGTGCCAGCAGCAATTCGAAAGAGACCCAGTACTTC. The V and J genes are TRBV2 and TRBJ2-5; D not certain. The germline CDR1 and CDR2 sequences are SNHLY and FYNNEI. V gave up 6 bases and J gave up 3 bases, with 8 bases separating them. The CDR3 contains 12 residues. Looking up the rest from reference TRBV2 and TRBJ2-5 gives the full variable domain: EPEVTQTPSHQVTQMGQEVILRCVPISNHLYFYWYRQILGQKVEFLVSFYNNEISEKSEIFDDQFSVERPDGSNFTLKIRSTKLEDSAMYFCASSNSKETQYFGPGTRLLVL.

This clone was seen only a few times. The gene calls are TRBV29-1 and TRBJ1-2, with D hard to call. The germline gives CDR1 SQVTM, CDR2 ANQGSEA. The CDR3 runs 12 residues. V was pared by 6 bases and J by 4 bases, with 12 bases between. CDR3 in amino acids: CSVSPNGYGYTF. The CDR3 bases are TGCAGCGTCTCCCCCAACGGCTATGGCTACACCTTC.

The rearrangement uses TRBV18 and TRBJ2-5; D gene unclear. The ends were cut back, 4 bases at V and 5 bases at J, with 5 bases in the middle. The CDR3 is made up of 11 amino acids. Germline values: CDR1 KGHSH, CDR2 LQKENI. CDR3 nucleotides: TGTGCCAGCTCACTTACGGAGACCCAGTACTTC. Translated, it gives CASSLTETQYF.

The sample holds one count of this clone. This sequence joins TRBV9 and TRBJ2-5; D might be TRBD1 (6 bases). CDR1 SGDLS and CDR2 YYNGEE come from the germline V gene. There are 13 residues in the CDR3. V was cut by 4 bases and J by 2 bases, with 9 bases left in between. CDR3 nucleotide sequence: TGTGCCAGCAGCCGGACAGCGCAAGAGACCCAGTACTTC. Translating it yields CASSRTAQETQYF. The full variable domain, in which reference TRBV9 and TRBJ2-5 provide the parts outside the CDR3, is DSGVTQTPKHLITATGQRVTLRCSPRSGDLSVYWYQQSLDQGLQFLIQYYNGEERAKGNILERFSAQQFPDLHSELNLSSLELGDSALYFCASSRTAQETQYFGPGTRLLVL.

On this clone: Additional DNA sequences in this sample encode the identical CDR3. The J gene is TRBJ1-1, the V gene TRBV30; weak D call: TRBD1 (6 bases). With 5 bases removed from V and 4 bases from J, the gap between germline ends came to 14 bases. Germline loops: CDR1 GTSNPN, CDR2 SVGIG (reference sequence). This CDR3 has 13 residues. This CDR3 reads CAWSGRGPTEAFF. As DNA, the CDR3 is TGTGCCTGGTCGGGTCGGGGGCCCACTGAAGCTTTCTTT. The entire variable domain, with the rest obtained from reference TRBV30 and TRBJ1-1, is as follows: SQTIHQWPATLVQPVGSPLSLECTVEGTSNPNLYWYRQAAGRGLQLLFYSVGIGQISSEVPQNLSASRPQDRQFILSSKKLLLSDSGFYLCAWSGRGPTEAFFGQGTRLTVV.

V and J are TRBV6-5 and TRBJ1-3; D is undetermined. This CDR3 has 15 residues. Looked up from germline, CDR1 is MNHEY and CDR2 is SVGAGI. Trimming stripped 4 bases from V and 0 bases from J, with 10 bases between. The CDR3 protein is CASSSSARSGNTIYF. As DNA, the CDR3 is TGTGCCAGCAGTTCCAGTGCCCGCTCTGGAAACACCATATATTTT.

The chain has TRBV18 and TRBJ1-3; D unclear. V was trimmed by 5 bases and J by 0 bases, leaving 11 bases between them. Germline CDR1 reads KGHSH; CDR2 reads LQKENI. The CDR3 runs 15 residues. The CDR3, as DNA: TGTGCCAGCTCATCCGCATCGTCCTCTGGAAACACCATATATTTT. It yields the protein CASSSASSSGNTIYF.

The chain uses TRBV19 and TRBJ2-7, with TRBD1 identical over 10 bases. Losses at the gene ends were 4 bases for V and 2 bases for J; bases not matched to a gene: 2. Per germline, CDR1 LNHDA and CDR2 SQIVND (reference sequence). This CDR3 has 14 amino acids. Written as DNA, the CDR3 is TGTGCCAGTAGTAGGGACAGGGGTCCCTACGAGCAGTACTTC. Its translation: CASSRDRGPYEQYF. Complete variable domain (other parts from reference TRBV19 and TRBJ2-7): DGGITQSPKYLFRKEGQNVTLSCEQNLNHDAMYWYRQDPGQGLRLIYYSQIVNDFQKGDIAEGYSVSREKKESFPLTVTSAQKNPTAFYLCASSRDRGPYEQYFGPGTRLTVT.

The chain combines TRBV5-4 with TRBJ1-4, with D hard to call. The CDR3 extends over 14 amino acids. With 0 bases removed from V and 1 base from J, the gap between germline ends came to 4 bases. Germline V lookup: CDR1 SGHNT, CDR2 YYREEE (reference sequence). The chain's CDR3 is CASSLAGTNEKLFF. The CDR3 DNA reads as TGTGCCAGCAGCTTGGCCGGAACTAATGAAAAACTGTTTTTT.

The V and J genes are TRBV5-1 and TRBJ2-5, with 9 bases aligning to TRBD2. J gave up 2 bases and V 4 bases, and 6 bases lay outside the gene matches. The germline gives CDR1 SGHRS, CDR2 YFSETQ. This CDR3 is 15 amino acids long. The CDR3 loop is CASSRGTSLQETQYF. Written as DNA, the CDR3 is TGCGCCAGCAGCCGCGGGACTAGCCTACAAGAGACCCAGTACTTC.

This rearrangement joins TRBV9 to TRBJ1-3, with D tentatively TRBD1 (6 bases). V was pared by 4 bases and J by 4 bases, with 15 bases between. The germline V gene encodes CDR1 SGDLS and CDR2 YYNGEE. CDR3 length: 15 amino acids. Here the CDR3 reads CASSPWGLAGNTIYF. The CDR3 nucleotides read TGTGCCAGCAGCCCATGGGGGCTGGCCGGAAACACCATATATTTT. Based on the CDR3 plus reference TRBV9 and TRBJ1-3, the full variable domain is DSGVTQTPKHLITATGQRVTLRCSPRSGDLSVYWYQQSLDQGLQFLIQYYNGEERAKGNILERFSAQQFPDLHSELNLSSLELGDSALYFCASSPWGLAGNTIYFGEGSWLTVV.

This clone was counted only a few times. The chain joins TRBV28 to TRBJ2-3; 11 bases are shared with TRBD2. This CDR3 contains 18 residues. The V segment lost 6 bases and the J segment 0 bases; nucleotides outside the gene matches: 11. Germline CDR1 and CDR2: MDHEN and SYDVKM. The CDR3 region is CASSPSGGLGSSTDTQYF. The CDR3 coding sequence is TGTGCCAGCAGCCCTAGCGGGGGGCTAGGTTCTAGCACAGATACGCAGTATTTT.

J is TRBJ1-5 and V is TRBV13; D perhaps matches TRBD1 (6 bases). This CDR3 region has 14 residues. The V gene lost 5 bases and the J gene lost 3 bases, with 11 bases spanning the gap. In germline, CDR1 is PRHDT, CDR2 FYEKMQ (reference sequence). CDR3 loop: CASSRGHLNQPQHF. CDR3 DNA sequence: TGTGCCAGCAGCCGGGGACACCTCAATCAGCCCCAGCATTTT. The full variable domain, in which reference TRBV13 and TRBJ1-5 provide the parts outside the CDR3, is AAGVIQSPRHLIKEKRETATLKCYPIPRHDTVYWYQQGPGQDPQFLISFYEKMQSDKGSIPDRFSAQQFSDYHSELNMSSLELGDSALYFCASSRGHLNQPQHFGDGTRLSIL.

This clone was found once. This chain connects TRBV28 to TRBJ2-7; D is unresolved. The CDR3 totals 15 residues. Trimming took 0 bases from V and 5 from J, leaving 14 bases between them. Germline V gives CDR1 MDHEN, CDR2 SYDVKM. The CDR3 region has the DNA TGTGCCAGCAGTTTATGGGCAAAAGGCCTCCACGAGCAGTACTTC. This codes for CASSLWAKGLHEQYF.

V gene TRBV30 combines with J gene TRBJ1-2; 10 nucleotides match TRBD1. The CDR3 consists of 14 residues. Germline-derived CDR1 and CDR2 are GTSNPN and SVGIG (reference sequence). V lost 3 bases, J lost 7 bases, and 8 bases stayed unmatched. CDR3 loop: CAWRLTGGLGGYTF. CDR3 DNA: TGTGCCTGGAGATTGACAGGGGGCCTGGGTGGCTACACCTTC. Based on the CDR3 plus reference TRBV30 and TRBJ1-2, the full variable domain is SQTIHQWPATLVQPVGSPLSLECTVEGTSNPNLYWYRQAAGRGLQLLFYSVGIGQISSEVPQNLSASRPQDRQFILSSKKLLLSDSGFYLCAWRLTGGLGGYTFGSGTRLTVV.

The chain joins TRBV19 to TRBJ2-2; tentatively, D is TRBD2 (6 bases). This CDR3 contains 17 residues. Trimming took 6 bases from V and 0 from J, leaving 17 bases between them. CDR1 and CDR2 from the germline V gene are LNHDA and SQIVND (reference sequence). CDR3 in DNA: TGTGCCAGTAGCCCCTTCCTCCGGGAGACGAACACCGGGGAGCTGTTTTTT. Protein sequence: CASSPFLRETNTGELFF. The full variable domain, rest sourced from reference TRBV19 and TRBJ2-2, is DGGITQSPKYLFRKEGQNVTLSCEQNLNHDAMYWYRQDPGQGLRLIYYSQIVNDFQKGDIAEGYSVSREKKESFPLTVTSAQKNPTAFYLCASSPFLRETNTGELFFGEGSRLTVL.

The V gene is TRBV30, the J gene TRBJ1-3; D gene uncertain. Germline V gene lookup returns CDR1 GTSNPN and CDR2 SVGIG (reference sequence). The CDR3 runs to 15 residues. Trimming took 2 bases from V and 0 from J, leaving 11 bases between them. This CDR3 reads CAWSRRVPSGNTIYF. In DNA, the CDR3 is TGTGCCTGGAGTCGGAGGGTTCCCTCTGGAAACACCATATATTTT.

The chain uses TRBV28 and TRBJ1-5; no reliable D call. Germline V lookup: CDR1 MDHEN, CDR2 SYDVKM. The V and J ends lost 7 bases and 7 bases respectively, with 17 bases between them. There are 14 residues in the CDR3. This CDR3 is CASNVPGSGQPQHF. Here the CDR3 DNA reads TGTGCCAGCAACGTTCCGGGTTCAGGACAGCCCCAGCATTTT.

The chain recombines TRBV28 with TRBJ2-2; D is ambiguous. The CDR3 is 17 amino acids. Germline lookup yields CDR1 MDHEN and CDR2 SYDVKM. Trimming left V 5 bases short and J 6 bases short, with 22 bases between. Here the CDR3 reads CASSPSQKFRRPGELFF. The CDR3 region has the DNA TGTGCCAGCAGTCCCTCACAGAAATTTCGCCGACCCGGGGAGCTGTTTTTT.

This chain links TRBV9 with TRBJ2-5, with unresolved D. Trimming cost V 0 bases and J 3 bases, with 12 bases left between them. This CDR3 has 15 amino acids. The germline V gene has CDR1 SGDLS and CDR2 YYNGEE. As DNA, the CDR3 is TGTGCCAGCAGCGTAGGGAATAGGGCCGAAGAGACCCAGTACTTC. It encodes CASSVGNRAEETQYF. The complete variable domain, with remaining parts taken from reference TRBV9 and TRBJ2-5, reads DSGVTQTPKHLITATGQRVTLRCSPRSGDLSVYWYQQSLDQGLQFLIQYYNGEERAKGNILERFSAQQFPDLHSELNLSSLELGDSALYFCASSVGNRAEETQYFGPGTRLLVL.